Shown below are 23 T cell receptor beta chains from a single sample sequenced in a study of T cells in Graves' hyperthyroidism and ophthalmopathy. Authors of the study amplified TCR beta CDR3 regions from RNA transcripts. In the first-round RT-PCR of the TCR CDR3, the HTBI primer set was used. TCRdb re-called the multiplex PCR reads with MiXCR, one entry per CDR3 protein. The table records 500,000 to 750,000 distinct CDR3 sequences, around 14% of them present only once. The sequenced sample consisted of blood. These receptors were obtained from a woman aged 18-35 years with Graves' ophthalmopathy.

This clonotype appeared a few times. This chain links TRBV9 with TRBJ2-2; 7 bases align to TRBD1. The CDR3 is made up of 16 amino acids. Germline-derived CDR1 and CDR2 are SGDLS and YYNGEE. V shed 0 bases, J shed 5 bases, and the junction held 7 bases outside the gene matches. CDR3 nucleotides: TGTGCCAGCAGCGTAGCTAACACAGGGGAAACCGGGGAGCTGTTTTTT. Protein product: CASSVANTGETGELFF.

Concerning this clonotype: The CDR3 end shows no conserved phenylalanine or tryptophan, and so a read error is likely. This sequence joins TRBV9 and TRBJ2-1, with unresolved D. This CDR3 is built from 15 residues. Germline V CDR1 and CDR2: SGDLS, YYNGEE. V lost 1 base and J 0 bases, leaving 8 bases between the germline ends. The CDR3 DNA reads TGTGCCAGCAGCGTAACCGGAATCTCCTACAATGAGCAGTTCTCC. Protein product: CASSVTGISYNEQFS.

This clonotype came up many times. The chain links TRBV12-3 or TRBV12-4 to TRBJ2-1; 14 bases are shared with TRBD2. This CDR3 has 16 residues. V shed 6 bases and J 8 bases; nucleotides not matched to a gene: 9. CDR3 bases: TGTGCCAGCAGCTCGGGACTAGCGGGAGTCGGCGATGAGCAGTTCTTC. This sequence encodes CASSSGLAGVGDEQFF.

This clonotype turned up a few times. A much larger clone lies a single base off, so this may be a read error. The chain carries TRBV11-2 and TRBJ2-7; D is unresolved. The ends were cut back, 4 bases at V and 0 bases at J, with 10 bases in the middle. This CDR3 region has 14 residues. CDR1 and CDR2 from the germline V gene are SGHAT and FQNNGV. CDR3 coding DNA: TGTGCCAGCAGCTCAGGCTGGACCTCCTACGAGCAGTACTTC. It is translated as CASSSGWTSYEQYF.

This clonotype has at least ten counts. This chain connects TRBV28 to TRBJ2-7; the D call may be TRBD1 or TRBD2 (6 bases each). Germline V gene lookup returns CDR1 MDHEN and CDR2 SYDVKM. The germline V and J ends were trimmed by 7 bases and 2 bases, with 12 bases remaining between them. The CDR3 runs 13 residues. The DNA for the CDR3 is TGTGCCAGCATTGGGGGGCAGACCTACGAGCAGTACTTC. Protein product: CASIGGQTYEQYF.

This clonotype was found many times. This sequence joins TRBV28 and TRBJ2-3; TRBD2 matches 8 bases. Trimming removed 3 bases from V and 5 bases from J; junction bases left unmatched: 10. This CDR3 has 16 amino acids. The germline gives CDR1 MDHEN, CDR2 SYDVKM. Here the CDR3 DNA reads TGTGCCAGCAGTTTTTCTACTAGCGGCGAGGAAGATACGCAGTATTTT. This translates into CASSFSTSGEEDTQYF.

This clonotype was picked up a small number of times. The V and J genes are TRBV27 and TRBJ2-1, with D perhaps matching TRBD2 (6 bases). The germline V gene has CDR1 MNHEY and CDR2 SMNVEV (reference sequence). V was trimmed by 5 bases and J by 4 bases, leaving 12 bases between them. The CDR3 totals 14 residues. The CDR3 here is CASSPWDSYNEQFF. The DNA for the CDR3 is TGTGCCAGCAGTCCATGGGACTCGTACAATGAGCAGTTCTTC.

V and J are TRBV9 and TRBJ2-2, with 13 nucleotides matching TRBD2. The V segment lost 7 bases and the J segment 5 bases; nucleotides outside the gene matches: 5. CDR3 length: 15 amino acids. Germline V gene lookup returns CDR1 SGDLS and CDR2 YYNGEE. As DNA, the CDR3 is TGTGCCAGCGACCCGGGACTAGCGGGGACCGGGGAGCTGTTTTTT. Amino acids: CASDPGLAGTGELFF.

In this sample, this clonotype turned up a few times. At one of its ends the junction is not consistent with the germline gene, which may arise from a read error. The chain combines TRBV9 with TRBJ2-7; the D gene is possibly TRBD1 (5 bases). The CDR3 spans 15 residues. The germline CDR1 and CDR2 sequences are SGDLS and YYNGEE. The CDR3 protein is CASSVEGVPTYEQYF. In DNA, the CDR3 is TGTGCCAGCAGCGTAGAAGGGGTTCCAACTTACGAGCAATACTTC. Full variable domain (missing parts from reference TRBV9 and TRBJ2-7): DSGVTQTPKHLITATGQRVTLRCSPRSGDLSVYWYQQSLDQGLQFLIQYYNGEERAKGNILERFSAQQFPDLHSELNLSSLELGDSALYFCASSVEGVPTYEQYFGPGTRLTVT.

V gene TRBV5-1 combines with J gene TRBJ2-3; tentatively, D is TRBD2 (6 bases). The CDR3 consists of 14 residues. Trimming stripped 2 bases from V and 6 bases from J, with 13 bases between. Germline CDR1 and CDR2: SGHRS and YFSETQ. CDR3 protein: CASSFGLAGDTQYF. The CDR3, as DNA: TGCGCCAGCAGCTTCGGCCTGGCGGGGGATACGCAGTATTTT.

This clonotype was detected many times. The rearrangement uses TRBV6-1 and TRBJ2-3, with D unclear. The germline V gene has CDR1 MNHNS and CDR2 SASEGT. CDR3 length equals 13 residues. V gave up 5 bases and J gave up 2 bases, with 8 bases separating them. The CDR3 DNA reads TGTGCCAGCAGTTATAGACACACAGATACGCAGTATTTT. Translation gives CASSYRHTDTQYF.

The chain recombines TRBV19 with TRBJ1-1; D might be TRBD1 (5 bases). The V gene's germline CDR1 is LNHDA and CDR2 SQIVND (reference sequence). The CDR3 extends over 16 amino acids. V gave up 9 bases and J gave up 0 bases, with 20 bases separating them. CDR3 region: CARGDEPWLMNTEAFF. CDR3 nucleotide sequence: TGTGCCAGAGGGGACGAACCTTGGTTGATGAACACTGAAGCTTTCTTT.

This clonotype has ten or more counts. The rearrangement joins TRBV13 to TRBJ2-7; 13 nucleotides line up with TRBD2. The CDR3 is 16 residues long. Trimming cost V 4 bases and J 5 bases; bases outside gene matches: 8. CDR1 is PRHDT, CDR2 FYEKMQ, per germline (reference sequence). The CDR3 coding sequence is TGTGCCAGCAGCTCACTAGCGGGAGGGTCCCGGGACGAGCAGTACTTC. As protein: CASSSLAGGSRDEQYF.

This clonotype was found a few times. V gene TRBV11-2 combines with J gene TRBJ1-2, with a weak D call TRBD1 (5 bases). Trimming removed 2 bases at V and 6 bases at J, with 13 bases between. CDR1 and CDR2 (germline): SGHAT, FQNNGV. The CDR3 contains 14 residues. This CDR3 is CASSLPRAANGYTF. CDR3 DNA: TGTGCCAGCAGCTTACCCAGGGCGGCGAATGGCTACACCTTC.

There are many counts of this clonotype. The chain combines TRBV3-1 with TRBJ2-1, with 14 bases lining up with TRBD2. J gave up 7 bases and V 6 bases, and 8 bases lay outside the gene matches. This CDR3 spans 16 amino acids. CDR1 and CDR2 from the germline V gene are LGHDT and YNNKEL (reference sequence). CDR3 sequence reads: CASSQTSGRAGNEQFF. The CDR3 nucleotides read TGTGCCAGCAGTCAGACTAGCGGGAGGGCCGGGAATGAGCAGTTCTTC.

This clonotype was counted at least ten times. V gene TRBV4-1 combines with J gene TRBJ1-1; TRBD1 matches at 9 bases. Germline CDR1 reads MGHRA; CDR2 reads YSYEKL. V gave up 0 bases and J gave up 7 bases; unmatched junction bases: 6. CDR3 length: 15 residues. In DNA, the CDR3 is TGCGCCAGCAGCCAAGATACAGGGGGCCATATTGAAGCTTTCTTT. It is translated as CASSQDTGGHIEAFF.

This clonotype was counted between two and nine times. This chain links TRBV9 with TRBJ2-1; 9 nucleotides match TRBD2. Per the germline V gene, CDR1 is SGDLS and CDR2 is YYNGEE. Losses at the gene ends were 2 bases for V and 7 bases for J; bases not matched to a gene: 10. The CDR3 is made up of 16 amino acids. The CDR3 is CASSVPGTSISNEQFF. The CDR3 region has the DNA TGTGCCAGCAGCGTGCCGGGGACTAGCATTAGTAATGAGCAGTTCTTC.

There are a few counts of this clonotype. The genes are TRBV29-1 and TRBJ2-5; tentatively, D is TRBD2 (5 bases). The germline gives CDR1 SQVTM, CDR2 ANQGSEA. Trimming pared 2 bases from V and 1 base from J, leaving 14 bases between. This CDR3 has 15 residues. The CDR3 protein is CSVESGGPFQETQYF. For the CDR3, the DNA is TGCAGCGTTGAAAGCGGTGGGCCATTCCAAGAGACCCAGTACTTC.

The sample holds many counts of this clonotype. The V gene is TRBV9, the J gene TRBJ2-5; D may match TRBD1 or TRBD2 (5 bases each). The germline V and J ends were trimmed by 3 bases and 2 bases, with 11 bases remaining between them. The germline gives CDR1 SGDLS, CDR2 YYNGEE. There are 14 residues in the CDR3. The CDR3 is CASSARDAQETQYF. CDR3 bases: TGTGCCAGCAGCGCCCGGGACGCTCAAGAGACCCAGTACTTC.

This clonotype was observed at least ten times. The DNA for the CDR3 is TGTGCCTGGAGTGTCCAGTCAAACTTCTACGAGCAGTACTTC. It yields the protein CAWSVQSNFYEQYF. The rearrangement uses TRBV30 and TRBJ2-7; D is unresolved. V gave up 0 bases and J gave up 3 bases, with 12 bases separating them. The CDR3 covers 14 residues. Per the germline V gene, CDR1 is GTSNPN and CDR2 is SVGIG (reference sequence).

This clonotype appeared many times. The J gene is TRBJ2-2, the V gene TRBV11-2; D might be TRBD2 (6 bases). V lost 8 bases and J 5 bases, leaving 15 bases between the germline ends. CDR3 length: 14 residues. The germline V gene encodes CDR1 SGHAT and CDR2 FQNNGV. The CDR3 reads CASSHREWTGELFF. The CDR3 nucleotides read TGTGCCAGCTCGCATCGGGAGTGGACCGGGGAGCTGTTTTTT.

This clonotype was detected ten times or more. The genes are TRBV29-1 and TRBJ1-1, with D uncertain. The CDR3 covers 12 residues. Trimming removed 5 bases at V and 0 bases at J, with 7 bases between. CDR1 and CDR2 (germline): SQVTM, ANQGSEA. CDR3 in amino acids: CSVKGMNTEAFF. The CDR3 nucleotides are TGCAGCGTTAAGGGAATGAACACTGAAGCTTTCTTT. The full variable domain, its missing parts supplied by reference TRBV29-1 and TRBJ1-1, is SAVISQKPSRDICQRGTSLTIQCQVDSQVTMMFWYRQQPGQSLTLIATANQGSEATYESGFVIDKFPISRPNLTFSTLTVSNMSPEDSSIYLCSVKGMNTEAFFGQGTRLTVV.

This clonotype was seen a few times. This chain uses TRBV27 with TRBJ1-1; D gene unclear. CDR3 size: 12 residues. In germline, CDR1 is MNHEY, CDR2 SMNVEV (reference sequence). Trimming left V 4 bases short and J 5 bases short, with 8 bases between. DNA for the CDR3: TGTGCCAGCAGTTCTCTTCAGACTGAAGCTTTCTTT. This codes for CASSSLQTEAFF.